One sample yielded the 9 T cell receptor beta chains listed below, sequenced in a study of shared clonotypes between healthy human individuals. Assay: immunoSEQ multiplex PCR; the TCRdb copy retains only in-frame clones and omits some. The sample includes around 2.1 million clones, about 92% of them seen just once. CD45RO-negative cells were positively selected for CCR7, leaving out terminally differentiated effector memory CD45RA+ cells. Sequencing was performed on naive CD8+ T cells from PBMCs. Receptors were obtained from a man in his late teens or twenties in good health. Some clones in this sample may be carry-over from other donors' samples.

The chain uses TRBV28 and TRBJ2-7; D unresolved. CDR3 length equals 14 residues. In germline, CDR1 is MDHEN, CDR2 SYDVKM. The V end lost 3 bases, the J end lost 3 bases, and 12 bases lay between the germline ends. CDR3 sequence reads: CASSLVGSNYEQYF. The CDR3 DNA reads TGTGCCAGCAGTTTGGTGGGCAGTAACTACGAGCAGTACTTC.

This chain connects TRBV7-3 to TRBJ1-1, with TRBD1 matching 8 bases. CDR1 is SGHTA and CDR2 is FQGTGA in the germline V gene. V lost 4 bases to trimming and J lost 0 bases; unmatched junction nucleotides: 4. This CDR3 comprises 15 residues. As DNA, the CDR3 is TGTGCCAGCAGCTCTTGGACAGGGATGAACACTGAAGCTTTCTTT. Protein sequence: CASSSWTGMNTEAFF.

In the case of this clone: Other DNA sequences within the sample encode an identical CDR3. The gene calls are TRBV7-6 and TRBJ2-1; D is possibly TRBD2 (6 bases). CDR1 and CDR2 from the germline V gene are SGHVS and FNYEAQ. Trimming removed 0 bases at V and 0 bases at J, with 9 bases between. The CDR3 spans 16 residues. The DNA for the CDR3 is TGTGCCAGCAGCTTAGCTAGCGGAAGCTCCTACAATGAGCAGTTCTTC. This sequence encodes CASSLASGSSYNEQFF.

This chain links TRBV6-1 with TRBJ2-7; possibly TRBD1 or TRBD2 for D (6 bases each). V gave up 6 bases and J gave up 3 bases, with 15 bases separating them. The germline CDR1 and CDR2 sequences are MNHNS and SASEGT. The CDR3 spans 14 residues. The CDR3 DNA reads as TGTGCCAGCAGAGTTGGGGGGCTCCTCTACGAGCAGTACTTC. This codes for CASRVGGLLYEQYF.

This chain connects TRBV2 to TRBJ1-1, with 8 bases fitting TRBD1. This CDR3 is built from 15 residues. The germline CDR1 and CDR2 sequences are SNHLY and FYNNEI. The J segment lost 5 bases and the V segment lost 2 bases, leaving 7 bases of the junction unmatched. The CDR3 protein is CASSESGRGLTEAFF. The CDR3 DNA sequence: TGTGCCAGCAGTGAATCCGGCAGGGGGCTGACTGAAGCTTTCTTT.

V is TRBV5-6 and J is TRBJ1-4; TRBD1 agrees at 9 bases. Trimming removed 5 bases from V and 6 bases from J; junction bases left unmatched: 5. Germline V gene data show CDR1 as SGHDT and CDR2 as YYEEEE. The CDR3 runs 14 residues. CDR3 DNA sequence: TGTGCCAGCAGACAGACAGGGGGGGATGAAAAACTGTTTTTT. Protein sequence: CASRQTGGDEKLFF.

V and J are TRBV2 and TRBJ1-3, with D hard to call. The CDR3 is 12 amino acids. CDR1 and CDR2 (germline): SNHLY, FYNNEI. The germline V and J ends were trimmed by 6 bases and 1 base, with 4 bases remaining between them. The CDR3 sequence is CASRASGNTIYF. In DNA, the CDR3 is TGTGCCAGCAGGGCTTCTGGAAACACCATATATTTT.

This clone appeared once. This chain uses TRBV14 with TRBJ1-2; unclear D gene. CDR3 size: 14 residues. V was pared by 4 bases and J by 2 bases, with 11 bases between. Germline CDR1 SGHDN, CDR2 FVKESK. The CDR3 region has the DNA TGTGCCAGCAGCCTTCTGCCACACAACTATGGCTACACCTTC. It encodes CASSLLPHNYGYTF.

This chain links TRBV27 with TRBJ2-4; TRBD2 matches 7 bases. The junction had 6 bases not matched to a gene; V was cut back by 6 bases and J by 1 base. Germline loops: CDR1 MNHEY, CDR2 SMNVEV (reference sequence). There are 15 residues in the CDR3. The CDR3, as DNA: TGTGCCAGCAGCCCGAGGGAGGGGGCCAAAAACATTCAGTACTTC. As protein: CASSPREGAKNIQYF.